This paragraph covers one T cell receptor beta chain sequence. Extracted from the samples, RNA was reverse transcribed into cDNA to serve as the sequencing template. TCRdb's table, derived via immunoSEQ multiplex PCR, lists solely in-frame clones and lacks some. The repertoire has more than 95,000 clones, about 46% of them found once; the top ten carry under 12%. The data are from a study of CD8+ T cells in alopecia areata. CDR1 and CDR2 from the germline V gene are GTSNPN and SVGIG (reference sequence). Trimming removed 0 bases from V and 4 bases from J; junction bases left unmatched: 4. The CDR3 has 15 amino acids.

This clonotype originated in a human donor with alopecia areata. The sample taken for sequencing was NKG2D-low CD8+ T cells sorted from blood. V and J are TRBV30 and TRBJ2-1; 9 nucleotides agree with TRBD2. DNA of the CDR3: TGTGCCTGGAGTGTCTTAGCGGGAGTGTACAATGAGCAGTTCTTC. Amino acids: CAWSVLAGVYNEQFF.